Sequencing of this TCR beta chain was carried out in a study of shared clonotypes between healthy human individuals. Looking at the study overall: CD4 naive and memory got three plates each, CD8 naive two, CD8 memory one.

Profiling relied on immunoSEQ multiplex PCR, and the TCRdb table lists in-frame clones only, not all of them. The sample contains just over 2,000,000 clones, roughly 94% of which appear only once. CDR3 length: 13 amino acids. CDR1 is MNHNY and CDR2 is SVGAGI in the germline V gene (reference sequence). V was clipped by 2 bases and J by 7 bases, with 11 bases between them. As concerns this clone: The antigen remains undetermined.

Study conclusions and caveats: Owing to a small donor count, the genetic and exposure-history diversity represented was limited. Among donors, the sharing of clonotypes was expected to be influenced by sequencing depth.

This sequence joins TRBV6-6 and TRBJ1-1, with D hard to call. What was sequenced was naive CD4+ T cells sorted from blood. Stated subset: CD45RA+ positively selected. The source of this sequence is a man aged 18 to 29 in good health. CDR3 loop: CASSYPGGLEAFF. The CDR3 DNA reads TGTGCCAGCAGTTACCCTGGCGGACTTGAAGCTTTCTTT.